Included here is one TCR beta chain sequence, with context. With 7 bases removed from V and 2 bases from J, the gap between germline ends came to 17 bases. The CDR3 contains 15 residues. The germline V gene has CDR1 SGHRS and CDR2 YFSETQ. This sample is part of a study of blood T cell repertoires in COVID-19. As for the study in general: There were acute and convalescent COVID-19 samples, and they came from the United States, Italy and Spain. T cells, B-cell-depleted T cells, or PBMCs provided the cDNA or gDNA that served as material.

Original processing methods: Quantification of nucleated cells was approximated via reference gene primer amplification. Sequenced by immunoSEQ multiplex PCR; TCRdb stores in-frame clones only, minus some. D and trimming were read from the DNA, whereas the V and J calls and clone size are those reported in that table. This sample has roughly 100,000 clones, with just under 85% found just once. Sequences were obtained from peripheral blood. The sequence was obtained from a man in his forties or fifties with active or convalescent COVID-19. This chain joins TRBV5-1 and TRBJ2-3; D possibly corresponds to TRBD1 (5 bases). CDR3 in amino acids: CASGEGTGPTDTQYF. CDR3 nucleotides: TGCGCCAGCGGCGAAGGTACAGGACCCACAGATACGCAGTATTTT. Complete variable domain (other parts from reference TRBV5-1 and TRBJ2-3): KAGVTQTPRYLIKTRGQQVTLSCSPISGHRSVSWYQQTPGQGLQFLFEYFSETQRNKGNFPGRFSGRQFSNSRSEMNVSTLELGDSALYLCASGEGTGPTDTQYFGPGTRLTVL.